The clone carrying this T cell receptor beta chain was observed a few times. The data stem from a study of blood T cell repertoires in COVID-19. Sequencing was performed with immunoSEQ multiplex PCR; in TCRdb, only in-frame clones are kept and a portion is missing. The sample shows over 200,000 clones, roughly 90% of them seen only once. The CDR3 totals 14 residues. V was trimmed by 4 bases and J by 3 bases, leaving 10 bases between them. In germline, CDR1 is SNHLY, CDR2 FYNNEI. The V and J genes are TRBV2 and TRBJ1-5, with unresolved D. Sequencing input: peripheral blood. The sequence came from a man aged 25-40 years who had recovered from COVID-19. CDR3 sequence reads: CASSADGYNQPQHF. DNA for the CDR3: TGTGCCAGCAGTGCCGACGGGTACAATCAGCCCCAGCATTTT.